This T cell receptor (beta chain) was recovered during a study of early stage breast cancer tumors. Study at large: Most invasive tumors, about 80% of the 16, were ER+/PR+/HER2-. General observations from the study: In about 90% of the 16 patients, blood comparison separated tumor from normal breast.

Each sample had two DNA replicates, roughly 0.48 ug blood or around 1.5 ug tissue. TCRdb's copy holds only in-frame clones and misses some; the assay was immunoSEQ multiplex PCR. The sample shows around 60,000 clones, 65% to 80% of them seen only once. In the case of this clone: Antigen: not known.

V lost 1 base, J lost 6 bases, and 10 bases lay in between. The CDR3 spans 14 residues. The germline CDR1 and CDR2 sequences are LGHNT and FRNRAP. Sequencing was done on a sample of blood. The source is a person aged 25 to 39 with breast cancer. The V and J genes are TRBV12-5 and TRBJ1-5; D is undetermined. The CDR3 loop is CASGLAPPAQPQHF. CDR3 coding DNA: TGTGCTAGTGGTTTGGCCCCCCCAGCTCAGCCCCAGCATTTT.